The text below deals with one TCR beta chain. This sample is drawn from a study of blood T cell repertoires in COVID-19. Data came from immunoSEQ multiplex PCR; TCRdb stores just in-frame clones and leaves some out. The sample holds roughly 90,000 clones, 85% seen once. Specimen: peripheral blood. This sequence was found in a man aged 45 to 65 with acute or convalescent COVID-19.

The CDR3 region has the DNA TGTGCCAGCAGCTCCCGGGGTCTCCCGGGGGATGGCTACACCTTC. Translating it yields CASSSRGLPGDGYTF. The rearrangement links TRBV5-4 to TRBJ1-2, with a tentative D call TRBD1 (5 bases). Per germline, CDR1 SGHNT and CDR2 YYREEE (reference sequence). Deletions cut 3 bases from V and 6 bases from J, with 18 bases between. The CDR3 consists of 15 residues.